Shown below are 10 T cell receptor beta chains from a single sample sequenced in a study of brain T cells in children with intractable seizures. As for time point: blood from clinic visit 5 months post-surgery; TSC patient then seizure free. Using immunoSEQ multiplex PCR, the repertoire was profiled, and TCRdb retains in-frame clones only, with some absent. The repertoire consists of hundreds of thousands of clones, with 93% occurring once and the leading ten covering 5.7%. This specimen was peripheral blood, taken roughly 5 months after surgery. All receptors derive from a boy less than two years old with tuberous sclerosis and intractable seizures.

This clone was recorded only once. J is TRBJ2-1 and V is TRBV11-3; perhaps D is TRBD1 or TRBD2 (5 bases each). V was cut by 3 bases and J by 5 bases, with 20 bases left in between. This CDR3 is 17 amino acids long. Germline V gene lookup returns CDR1 SGHNT and CDR2 YENEEA. CDR3: CASSFTGLAQGNNEQFF. The CDR3 DNA reads TGTGCCAGCAGCTTCACGGGGTTAGCGCAGGGTAACAATGAGCAGTTCTTC. The variable domain in full, completed from reference TRBV11-3 and TRBJ2-1, reads EAGVVQSPRYKIIEKKQPVAFWCNPISGHNTLYWYLQNLGQGPELLIRYENEEAVDDSQLPKDRFSAERLKGVDSTLKIQPAELGDSAVYLCASSFTGLAQGNNEQFFGPGTRLTVL.

The chain has TRBV5-6 and TRBJ1-1; TRBD1 might be the D (5 bases). Trimming removed 4 bases at V and 3 bases at J, with 7 bases between. The CDR3 sequence is 12 residues long. CDR1 SGHDT and CDR2 YYEEEE come from the germline V gene. In DNA, the CDR3 is TGTGCCAGCAGCCTGGGGGACACTGAAGCTTTCTTT. As protein: CASSLGDTEAFF.

This chain joins TRBV7-9 and TRBJ1-2; the match to TRBD1 covers 12 bases. Trimming took 1 base from V and 4 from J; bases not matched to a gene: 13. This CDR3 has 19 amino acids. Germline CDR1 SEHNR, CDR2 FQNEAQ (reference sequence). The chain's CDR3 is CASSLGVGGQGAFGYGYTF. The CDR3 nucleotides read TGTGCCAGCAGCTTAGGGGTCGGGGGACAGGGGGCGTTTGGCTATGGCTACACCTTC. The full variable domain, with the rest looked up from reference TRBV7-9 and TRBJ1-2, is DTGVSQNPRHKITKRGQNVTFRCDPISEHNRLYWYRQTLGQGPEFLTYFQNEAQLEKSRLLSDRFSAERPKGSFSTLEIQRTEQGDSAMYLCASSLGVGGQGAFGYGYTFGSGTRLTVV.

In its sample, this clone was seen once. Additional DNA sequences in this sample encode the identical CDR3. The chain couples TRBV30 to TRBJ1-1; D not certain. V was pared by 0 bases and J by 1 base, with 6 bases between. The CDR3 extends over 13 amino acids. Germline V gene lookup returns CDR1 GTSNPN and CDR2 SVGIG (reference sequence). CDR3 sequence (DNA): TGTGCCTGGAGTGTTTTGGGGAACACTGAAGCTTTCTTT. Amino acids: CAWSVLGNTEAFF.

This clone has just one count. J is TRBJ2-7 and V is TRBV7-2, with 10 bases fitting TRBD2. V was pared by 6 bases and J by 2 bases, with 13 bases of the junction left unmatched. From germline, CDR1 is SGHTA and CDR2 FQGNSA. The CDR3 length is 17 residues. This CDR3 is CASSYKAGGSPTYEQYF. CDR3 nucleotides: TGTGCCAGCAGTTATAAAGCGGGAGGGAGTCCCACCTACGAGCAGTACTTC.

The rearrangement uses TRBV5-1 and TRBJ1-2, with 8 bases aligning to TRBD1. The CDR3 consists of 13 residues. Trimming took 7 bases from V and 4 from J; bases not matched to a gene: 6. CDR1 is SGHRS, CDR2 YFSETQ, per germline. In nucleotides, the CDR3 is TGCGCCAGCTCCGGGACAGGCTTCTATGGCTACACCTTC. Translation gives CASSGTGFYGYTF.

This rearrangement joins TRBV5-4 to TRBJ2-5; 8 positions agree with TRBD1. V was clipped by 3 bases and J by 5 bases; unmatched bases: 9. Per germline, CDR1 SGHNT and CDR2 YYREEE (reference sequence). The CDR3 runs 15 residues. The CDR3 protein is CASSSGTGIKETQYF. The CDR3 region has the DNA TGTGCCAGCAGCTCCGGGACAGGAATAAAGGAGACCCAGTACTTC. The entire variable domain, with the rest obtained from reference TRBV5-4 and TRBJ2-5, is as follows: ETGVTQSPTHLIKTRGQQVTLRCSSQSGHNTVSWYQQALGQGPQFIFQYYREEENGRGNFPPRFSGLQFPNYSSELNVNALELDDSALYLCASSSGTGIKETQYFGPGTRLLVL.

J is TRBJ1-1 and V is TRBV28; tentative D call: TRBD1 (5 bases). CDR1 MDHEN and CDR2 SYDVKM come from the germline V gene. The CDR3 length is 15 residues. The ends were cut back, 4 bases at V and 4 bases at J, with 16 bases in the middle. The CDR3 region has the DNA TGTGCCAGCAGTTGGCAAATGGACACAGGCACTGAAGCTTTCTTT. Translated: CASSWQMDTGTEAFF.

The J gene is TRBJ2-4, the V gene TRBV5-1; D remains unclear. Germline V gives CDR1 SGHRS, CDR2 YFSETQ. The germline V and J ends were trimmed by 0 bases and 9 bases, with 16 bases remaining between them. CDR3 length: 15 residues. The CDR3: CASSLEVTPNGIQYF. The CDR3 coding sequence is TGCGCCAGCAGCTTGGAGGTCACTCCAAACGGCATTCAGTACTTC.

Concerning this clone itself: The same CDR3 is also encoded by other DNA sequences in this sample. V is TRBV7-2 and J is TRBJ2-5; 7 positions agree with TRBD1. CDR1 and CDR2 from the germline V gene are SGHTA and FQGNSA. This CDR3 spans 13 amino acids. With 4 bases clipped from V and 1 base from J, the junction kept 0 bases outside the gene matches. The CDR3 region is CASSSGGQETQYF. The CDR3 DNA sequence: TGTGCCAGCAGCTCAGGGGGCCAAGAGACCCAGTACTTC.